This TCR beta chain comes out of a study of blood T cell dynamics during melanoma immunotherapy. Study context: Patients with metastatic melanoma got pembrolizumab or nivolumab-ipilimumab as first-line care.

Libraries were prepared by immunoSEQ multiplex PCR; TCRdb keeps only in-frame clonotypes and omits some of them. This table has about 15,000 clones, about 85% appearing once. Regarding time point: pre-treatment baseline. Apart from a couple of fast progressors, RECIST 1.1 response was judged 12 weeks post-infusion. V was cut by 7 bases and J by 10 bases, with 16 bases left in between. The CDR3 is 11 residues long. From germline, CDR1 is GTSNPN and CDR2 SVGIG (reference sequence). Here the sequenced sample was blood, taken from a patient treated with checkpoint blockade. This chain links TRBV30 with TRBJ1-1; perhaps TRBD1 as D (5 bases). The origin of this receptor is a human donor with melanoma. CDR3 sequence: CAYERGSGAFF. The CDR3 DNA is TGTGCCTACGAGCGGGGGAGTGGAGCTTTCTTT.